This T cell receptor beta chain was recovered during a study of beta chain features in type 1 diabetes (dated by TCRdb to the late 2010s). General notes on the study: Mean age, gender distribution, total cell number and subset yield were not different between patients and healthy donors. A total of 107,917,701 sorted cells were examined across all samples, and a strong correlation was observed between cell number per subset and RNA yield. In the study, recently diagnosed type 1 diabetes patients and matched healthy donors were compared on the TCRB repertoires of their sorted circulating CD4+ T cell subsets. Regulatory and stem cell-like memory subsets were isolated from only 8 patients and roughly 8 healthy donors, whereas naive and central memory subsets came from all 30 or so donors. Study-level results and caveats: Sequencing cDNA rather than genomic DNA could over-represent highly expressing activated cells, although activation and CD3 levels did not differ between groups. PCR may preferentially amplify shorter templates, but because patient and control samples were amplified and corrected together, any resulting skew would affect both groups equally. Naive, central memory and regulatory TCRB repertoires appeared to be more similar among patients than among healthy donors. Only small numbers of individuals were included in the HLA sub-analyses, which left unresolved whether HLA type had any influence on TCRB rearrangement. At VDJ recombination sites, type 1 diabetes patients had fewer insertions and more deleted nucleotides, which implies abnormalities in thymic rearrangement. A moderate but significant shortening of TCRB CDR3 length was observed in type 1 diabetes patients in all four CD4+ subsets.

A single peripheral blood draw of about 116 mL on average was collected from each donor into heparinised tubes. Using a panel that included CD45RO, CCR7, CD25, CD127, CD95 and CD27, naive, central memory, regulatory and stem cell-like memory CD4+ T cells were sorted on a BD FACSAria II. All sorted populations exceeded 98% purity. Right away, PBMCs were isolated by Lymphoprep density gradient centrifugation and were stained directly, with no culture step. So that batch effects would be minimized, each experiment stained and sorted samples in pairs, pairing one healthy donor with one patient. This clone was picked up many times. The specificity of this receptor is unknown. No clone much larger than this one lies a single base away; base qualities are absent. The germline V and J ends show losses of 7 bases and 2 bases respectively, and no gene match explains 1 base of the junction. Including the terminal cysteine and phenylalanine, the CDR3 comprises 14 residues. Only the CDR3 portion is preserved as DNA: 42 bases, with reading frame beginning at the first base. The CDR1 and CDR2 encoded by the germline V gene are ENHRY and SYGVKD.

The High Capacity cDNA Reverse Transcription Kit was used to reverse transcribe all of the isolated RNA, meaning that expressed TCRB transcripts were what got sequenced. Deep immunoSEQ sequencing was applied to naive, central memory and regulatory T cell samples, giving an average of roughly 3.5 million total reads per sample. Sorted cells were lysed in RLT buffer, and RNA was extracted using DNase-treated RNeasy Micro or Mini kits according to cell number. To prevent cross-contamination, each cell subset was processed individually, whereas patient and healthy donor samples were processed jointly. The immunoSEQ multiplex PCR was used to amplify TCRB sequences from cDNA, yielding 87-bp fragments that span the CDR3 region. Sequencing of the amplicons was done on the Illumina HiSeq platform. Per the authors' processing: PCR bias was computationally corrected using synthetic template baselines, reads within Hamming distance 2 were collapsed, and singletons that could not be merged were discarded. Reads were aligned to IMGT to assign V, D and J genes, CDR3 length, and insertions or deletions at six rearrangement sites. Clonotype counts were normalized to sorted cell number within each subset before computing true diversity and Gini coefficients with the tcR R package. Repertoire sharing was quantified using the overlap coefficient calculated on TCRB nucleotide sequences. Held by TCRdb, this immuneACCESS table contains in-frame sequences only and omits some clones. Under half of the omission traces to an unresolved V gene where checked; the cause of the rest is unknown. V and J calls and clone size are as listed in that table; D and trimming were resolved from the DNA. The sample table contains a few hundred thousand clones; only one count was recorded for around a tenth of them. 0.45% to 0.65% of the sample lies in the top ten.

In this chain, TRBV10-3 is recombined with TRBJ2-1, and 11 bases in between align with TRBD1. The receptor comes from a man between 25 and 39 years old with type 1 diabetes. The sample comprised central memory CD4+ T cells from blood. The nucleotides are TGTGCCATCAAGGGACAGGGGGCCTACAATGAGCAGTTCTTC. It is translated as CAIKGQGAYNEQFF.